Listed here is a single TCR beta chain. Using immunoSEQ multiplex PCR, the repertoire was profiled, and TCRdb retains in-frame clones only, with some absent. This sample carries some 89,000 clones, about 92% of them seen once, and the ten largest clones take about 2%. This specimen belongs to a study of blood T cell repertoires in COVID-19. Study-wide background: Some COVID-19 samples were acute and others convalescent; all came from the United States, Italy and Spain. PBMCs, B-cell-depleted T cells, or T cells were the source of the cDNA or gDNA that made up the material.

Sequences were obtained from peripheral blood. The receptor was derived from a man aged 45-65 years with acute or convalescent COVID-19.

CDR3 coding DNA: TGTGCCAGTAGACAACCAGGGTCACCAGCTAACTATGGCTACACCTTC. Translated, it gives CASRQPGSPANYGYTF. V is TRBV19 and J is TRBJ1-2; the D gene is possibly TRBD1 (5 bases). The CDR3 length is 16 residues. Trimming removed 6 bases from V and 0 bases from J, with 17 bases in between. CDR1 and CDR2 from the germline V gene are LNHDA and SQIVND (reference sequence).